What follows are 24 T cell receptor beta chains derived from one specimen sequenced in a study of cytomegalovirus exposure and HLA in healthy donors (dated by TCRdb to about 2017). The library was built by means of the immunoSEQ multiplex PCR assay. The multiplex PCR relied on a mix of 60 forward primers for TCR Vbeta segments and 13 reverse primers for TCR Jbeta segments. Sourced from immuneACCESS, this table was stored by TCRdb with only in-frame sequences that have V and J called. A share of the clones is absent; for the studies checked, an unresolved V gene accounts for under half, and the remainder has no known explanation. In all, the sample holds under 150,000 clones, and approximately 84% of those were seen once. The ten largest clonotypes hold 1.4% to 1.5% of the sample. Specimen: PBMCs. The source of these receptors is a man aged 30 to 39 in good health and CMV-seropositive.

V usage is TRBV27 and J usage is TRBJ2-7; D remains unclear. Germline CDR1 is MNHEY and CDR2 is SMNVEV (reference sequence). V lost 2 bases to trimming and J lost 4 bases, with 9 bases between them. The CDR3 contains 13 residues. DNA of the CDR3: TGTGCCAGCAGTTTAAATTCCCGGTACGAGCAGTACTTC. Translating gives CASSLNSRYEQYF.

The chain couples TRBV5-1 to TRBJ2-6; weak D call: TRBD1 (5 bases). This CDR3 spans 14 amino acids. The germline V gene encodes CDR1 SGHRS and CDR2 YFSETQ. Trimming shortened V by 3 bases and J by 4 bases, and 8 bases separated the two germline ends. Here the CDR3 DNA reads TGCGCCAGCAGCTCAGGGTCAGGGGCCAACGTCCTGACTTTC. Its protein product is CASSSGSGANVLTF.

The sample holds one count of this clone. The gene calls are TRBV4-1 and TRBJ2-1; 9 nucleotides line up with TRBD2. V lost 3 bases to trimming and J lost 9 bases; unmatched junction nucleotides: 9. The CDR3 length is 15 residues. In germline, CDR1 is MGHRA, CDR2 YSYEKL. CDR3 DNA: TGCGCCAGCAGCCAGGGCGGGGGGGCGGCGTTTGAGCAGTTCTTC. Amino acids: CASSQGGGAAFEQFF.

Note on this clone: Other DNA sequences in the same sample also yield this CDR3. This sequence joins TRBV19 and TRBJ2-3; tentative D call: TRBD2 (6 bases). The V end was cut by 1 base, the J end by 4 bases, with 6 bases between. CDR1 is LNHDA and CDR2 is SQIVND in the germline V gene (reference sequence). The CDR3 totals 13 residues. CDR3 in amino acids: CASSIGGADTQYF. DNA of the CDR3: TGTGCCAGTAGTATAGGGGGGGCAGATACGCAGTATTTT.

The rearrangement joins TRBV12-5 to TRBJ2-3; TRBD2 agrees at 8 bases. Trimming removed 0 bases from V and 5 bases from J; junction bases left unmatched: 7. Germline values: CDR1 LGHNT, CDR2 FRNRAP. This CDR3 comprises 16 residues. The CDR3 protein is CASGLVLGGRLDTQYF. CDR3 in DNA: TGTGCTAGTGGTTTGGTACTTGGCGGGAGGTTAGATACGCAGTATTTT. Together with reference TRBV12-5 and TRBJ2-3, the CDR3 gives the full variable domain: DARVTQTPRHKVTEMGQEVTMRCQPILGHNTVFWYRQTMMQGLELLAYFRNRAPLDDSGMPKDRFSAEMPDATLATLKIQPSEPRDSAVYFCASGLVLGGRLDTQYFGPGTRLTVL.

The V call is TRBV4-1, the J call TRBJ2-7, with 12 bases lining up with TRBD2. Trimming at V came to 1 base and at J to 2 bases, leaving 0 bases not matched to a gene. Looked up from germline, CDR1 is MGHRA and CDR2 is YSYEKL. CDR3 size: 15 residues. In nucleotides, the CDR3 is TGCGCCAGCAGCCAAGGGACTAGCGGGACCTACGAGCAGTACTTC. Residues: CASSQGTSGTYEQYF.

The chain combines TRBV5-5 with TRBJ2-3; no clear D. The CDR3 is made up of 14 amino acids. The V and J ends lost 1 base and 0 bases respectively, with 6 bases between them. The germline V gene encodes CDR1 SGHKS and CDR2 YYEKEE (reference sequence). CDR3 coding DNA: TGTGCCAGCAGCTTGACTACCAGCACAGATACGCAGTATTTT. As protein: CASSLTTSTDTQYF.

V usage is TRBV7-2 and J usage is TRBJ2-3, with 10 bases that match TRBD2. Germline V CDR1 and CDR2: SGHTA, FQGNSA. With V trimmed by 6 bases and J by 7 bases, 16 bases remained unmatched. The CDR3 spans 17 residues. CDR3 sequence (DNA): TGTGCCAGCAGTCACTACCGATCCACTAGCGGGATCTATACGCAGTATTTT. This encodes CASSHYRSTSGIYTQYF. Using reference TRBV7-2 and TRBJ2-3 for the parts outside the CDR3, the full variable domain is GAGVSQSPSNKVTEKGKDVELRCDPISGHTALYWYRQSLGQGLEFLIYFQGNSAPDKSGLPSDRFSAERTGGSVSTLTIQRTQQEDSAVYLCASSHYRSTSGIYTQYFGPGTRLTVL.

This clone appeared once. The chain couples TRBV30 to TRBJ2-2; 9 bases are shared with TRBD1. V shed 5 bases and J 6 bases; nucleotides not matched to a gene: 4. CDR3 length equals 13 residues. Germline V CDR1 and CDR2: GTSNPN, SVGIG (reference sequence). This CDR3 is CAWGTGPPGELFF. CDR3 bases: TGTGCCTGGGGGACAGGGCCCCCCGGGGAGCTGTTTTTT.

This clone was recorded once. The V gene is TRBV19, the J gene TRBJ2-1; 7 nucleotides line up with TRBD2. The CDR3 length is 15 residues. Trimming cost V 7 bases and J 7 bases; bases outside gene matches: 13. The germline CDR1 and CDR2 sequences are LNHDA and SQIVND (reference sequence). In nucleotides, the CDR3 is TGTGCCAGTACCCTTGGGGCGGGAGTGTCAAATGAGCAGTTCTTC. It translates to CASTLGAGVSNEQFF.

V gene TRBV5-1 combines with J gene TRBJ1-1; 7 bases match TRBD1. CDR3 length: 13 amino acids. V trimming: 1 base; J trimming: 5 bases; junction bases outside the gene matches: 2. Germline-derived CDR1 and CDR2 are SGHRS and YFSETQ. The chain's CDR3 is CASSLPGGTEAFF. The CDR3, as DNA: TGCGCCAGCAGCTTGCCAGGGGGGACTGAAGCTTTCTTT. Looking up the rest from reference TRBV5-1 and TRBJ1-1 gives the full variable domain: KAGVTQTPRYLIKTRGQQVTLSCSPISGHRSVSWYQQTPGQGLQFLFEYFSETQRNKGNFPGRFSGRQFSNSRSEMNVSTLELGDSALYLCASSLPGGTEAFFGQGTRLTVV.

The rearrangement links TRBV6-6 to TRBJ2-7; TRBD2 matches at 7 bases. Germline loops: CDR1 MNHNY, CDR2 SVGAGI (reference sequence). The CDR3 covers 15 residues. J was trimmed by 4 bases and V by 1 base; bases with no gene match: 7. Here the CDR3 reads CASSYWSGKGYEQYF. In nucleotides, the CDR3 is TGTGCCAGCAGTTACTGGAGCGGGAAAGGGTACGAGCAGTACTTC.

The gene calls are TRBV5-1 and TRBJ2-5; 7 bases align to TRBD2. Unmatched junction bases numbered 9, after V lost 0 bases and J lost 4 bases. CDR3 length equals 16 residues. In germline, CDR1 is SGHRS, CDR2 YFSETQ. The CDR3 sequence: CASSLGWAGRGETQYF. The CDR3 DNA follows: TGCGCCAGCAGCTTGGGCTGGGCAGGGAGGGGAGAGACCCAGTACTTC.

This clone was recorded only once. The chain employs TRBV2 and TRBJ2-2, with 8 nucleotides matching TRBD2. J lost 7 bases, V lost 10 bases, and 8 bases had no gene match. This CDR3 is built from 13 residues. CDR1 and CDR2 (germline): SNHLY, FYNNEI. For the CDR3, the DNA is TGTGCCATCCGGCGGGAGGCGGTCGGGGAGCTGTTTTTT. It codes for CAIRREAVGELFF.

The chain employs TRBV11-2 and TRBJ2-7, with 7 positions matching TRBD2. The CDR3 is 16 residues long. The V gene end was trimmed by 0 bases and the J gene end by 1 base; junction bases not matched to a gene: 6. Germline CDR1 is SGHAT and CDR2 is FQNNGV. The DNA of the CDR3 is TGTGCCAGCAGCTTAGAGGGGTCGGGAGGATCCTACGAGCAGTACTTC. This encodes CASSLEGSGGSYEQYF. Based on the CDR3 plus reference TRBV11-2 and TRBJ2-7, the full variable domain is EAGVAQSPRYKIIEKRQSVAFWCNPISGHATLYWYQQILGQGPKLLIQFQNNGVVDDSQLPKDRFSAERLKGVDSTLKIQPAKLEDSAVYLCASSLEGSGGSYEQYFGPGTRLTVT.

V gene TRBV6-5 combines with J gene TRBJ2-1; possibly TRBD2 for D (5 bases). Trimming removed 7 bases from V and 8 bases from J, with 12 bases in between. There are 12 residues in the CDR3. Germline V gene sequence: CDR1 MNHEY, CDR2 SVGAGI. CDR3 nucleotides: TGTGCCAGCACCAAGGACGGGGATGAGCAGTTCTTC. Encoded protein: CASTKDGDEQFF.

The CDR3 sequence is CASSQGTGGRNEKLFF. In DNA form, the CDR3 reads TGTGCCAGCAGCCAAGGGACAGGGGGCCGGAATGAAAAACTGTTTTTT. This chain uses TRBV14 with TRBJ1-4, with 11 bases lining up with TRBD1. The germline V gene encodes CDR1 SGHDN and CDR2 FVKESK. The CDR3 is 16 residues long. With 1 base clipped from V and 5 bases from J, the junction kept 3 bases outside the gene matches.

This clone was seen a handful of times. The chain is built from TRBV29-1 and TRBJ1-1; no reliable D call. V was trimmed by 4 bases and J by 0 bases, leaving 6 bases between them. This CDR3 contains 12 residues. Germline V gene lookup returns CDR1 SQVTM and CDR2 ANQGSEA. CDR3 sequence reads: CSVGGVNTEAFF. The CDR3 nucleotides read TGCAGCGTTGGAGGAGTGAACACTGAAGCTTTCTTT.

This clone was counted once. This sequence joins TRBV25-1 and TRBJ1-1, with no clear D. The CDR3 length is 14 residues. Germline assignment: CDR1 MGHDK and CDR2 SYGVNS. Trimming took 5 bases from V and 4 from J, leaving 14 bases between them. The CDR3 is CASSQSGSATEAFF. CDR3 sequence (DNA): TGTGCCAGCAGTCAATCGGGTTCTGCCACTGAAGCTTTCTTT. The full variable domain, rest sourced from reference TRBV25-1 and TRBJ1-1, is EADIYQTPRYLVIGTGKKITLECSQTMGHDKMYWYQQDPGMELHLIHYSYGVNSTEKGDLSSESTVSRIRTEHFPLTLESARPSHTSQYLCASSQSGSATEAFFGQGTRLTVV.

The V gene is TRBV5-1, the J gene TRBJ2-3; D not certain. The length of the CDR3 is 13 residues. V was clipped by 0 bases and J by 1 base, with 3 bases between them. Per the germline V gene, CDR1 is SGHRS and CDR2 is YFSETQ. The CDR3 protein is CASSLGRTDTQYF. CDR3 DNA sequence: TGCGCCAGCAGCTTGGGGCGCACAGATACGCAGTATTTT.

The gene calls are TRBV9 and TRBJ2-1; 9 bases agree with TRBD1. The CDR3 is 15 residues long. CDR1 and CDR2 (germline): SGDLS, YYNGEE. J was trimmed by 8 bases and V by 0 bases; bases with no gene match: 6. This chain's CDR3 is CASSVDGQGWDEQFF. The CDR3 DNA follows: TGTGCCAGCAGCGTAGACGGACAGGGGTGGGATGAGCAGTTCTTC.

The chain carries TRBV2 and TRBJ2-7; the match to TRBD1 covers 10 bases. Losses at the gene ends were 9 bases for V and 5 bases for J; bases not matched to a gene: 10. CDR1 is SNHLY and CDR2 is FYNNEI in the germline V gene. This CDR3 region has 14 residues. DNA for the CDR3: TGTGCCAGTCAGGGGGGACAGGGGATGAACGAGCAGTACTTC. It specifies CASQGGQGMNEQYF.

The chain combines TRBV19 with TRBJ1-5, with 9 bases lining up with TRBD1. The germline CDR1 and CDR2 sequences are LNHDA and SQIVND (reference sequence). V gave up 2 bases and J gave up 11 bases; unmatched junction bases: 13. The CDR3 has 16 amino acids. CDR3 amino acids: CASSISVGQGSNAQHF. CDR3 DNA: TGTGCCAGTAGTATATCTGTGGGACAGGGATCAAATGCCCAGCATTTT.

The V call is TRBV2, the J call TRBJ2-2; 7 bases line up with TRBD1. Germline CDR1 is SNHLY and CDR2 is FYNNEI. The CDR3 consists of 16 residues. The J segment lost 6 bases and the V segment lost 6 bases, leaving 13 bases of the junction unmatched. The CDR3: CASRAFRSGGSGELFF. In DNA, the CDR3 is TGTGCCAGCAGGGCCTTCAGGTCAGGGGGATCCGGGGAGCTGTTTTTT.